The rows below give T cell receptor beta chains drawn from one sample of a study of breast tumors, draining lymph nodes, adjacent tissues. Each CDR3 protein is one row after TCRdb ran MiXCR on the multiplex PCR reads. The data hold around 100,000 distinct CDR3 sequences, with 21% observed a single time. Sequenced sample: axillary lymph node tissue. The receptor source for this set is a female donor with breast cancer. Some clones in this sample may be carry-over from other donors' samples. CDR3s include the opening cysteine and the closing phenylalanine or tryptophan. The D gene is left open where the match is weak. The listing skips clone size in some rows; elsewhere it reads once, few, many or a size class.

abundance	v_gene	d_gene	j_gene	CDR3nt	CDR3aa
many	TRBV19	TRBD1	TRBJ2-5	TGTGCCAGTAGTATTACAGGGGGCGGCGAGACCCAGTACTTC	CASSITGGGETQYF
many	TRBV20-1	NA	TRBJ2-3	TGCAGTGCTAGAGGGCCCCCGCAGAACACAGATACGCAGTATTTT	CSARGPPQNTDTQYF
many	TRBV9	TRBD1	TRBJ2-3	TGTGCCAGCAGCCTGGGGGGACAGGGTCCAGATACGCAGTATTTT	CASSLGGQGPDTQYF
many	TRBV19	TRBD1	TRBJ1-4	TGTGCCAGTAGTATAGGAACTTTGACAGGGGATCGAAAACTGTTTTTT	CASSIGTLTGDRKLFF
many	TRBV5-1	NA	TRBJ2-2	TGCGCCAGCAGCTTGCTTCAATCCACCGGGGAGCTGTTTTTT	CASSLLQSTGELFF
NA	TRBV2	NA	TRBJ1-1	TGTGCCAGCAGTGAAAGCGTGGGGGCAACTTTT	CASSESVGATF
few	TRBV5-4	TRBD1	TRBJ2-6	TGTGCCAGCAGCCCACAACTAGGGACAGGGGGATCTGGGGCCAACGTCCTGACTTTC	CASSPQLGTGGSGANVLTF
many	TRBV24-1	TRBD2	TRBJ2-3	TGTGCCACCAGTGAACACACTAGCGGGGGGGCCACAGATACGCAGTATTTT	CATSEHTSGGATDTQYF
many	TRBV7-2	TRBD1	TRBJ1-2	TGTGCCAGCAGCTTAGGAGACAGGGGGGGCTACACCTTC	CASSLGDRGGYTF
many	TRBV2	NA	TRBJ1-2	TGTGCCAGCAGTGGAGAGGCTGAGGCAGGGCCAACCTATGGCTACACCTTC	CASSGEAEAGPTYGYTF